The present entry profiles one T cell receptor (beta chain) with its context. Its specificity is not known. An approximately 130-subject validation cohort, separate from the roughly 670-subject first cohort, supplied the donors. The data derive from a study of cytomegalovirus exposure and HLA in healthy donors. V lost 5 bases, J lost 10 bases, and 13 bases stayed unmatched. The CDR3 extends over 15 amino acids. Germline V lookup: CDR1 SGHVS, CDR2 FNYEAQ. Study conclusions and caveats: The authors listed 150 to 200 TCR beta chains as cytomegalovirus-associated.

Sequenced by immunoSEQ multiplex PCR; TCRdb stores in-frame clones only, minus some. The profile covers more than 85,000 clones, with around 87% appearing a single time and 1.4% to 1.5% taken by the ten largest. This sequence was found in a woman under 40 in good health and CMV-seropositive. Sequenced sample: PBMCs. The V gene is TRBV7-6, the J gene TRBJ1-4, with 7 positions matching TRBD1. The CDR3 loop is CASSGTGAAAIKLFF. In nucleotides, the CDR3 is TGTGCCAGCAGCGGCACAGGGGCCGCTGCGATAAAACTGTTTTTT.